The 14 T cell receptor beta chains presented below share a single source sample, sequenced in a study of blood T cell repertoires in COVID-19. The method was immunoSEQ multiplex PCR; TCRdb's version includes in-frame clones alone and lacks a portion of them. The sample lists about 220,000 clones; around 81% were seen once. Sequencing used peripheral blood. Receptors originate from a woman under 40 who had recovered from COVID-19.

The chain links TRBV18 to TRBJ2-1; D possibly corresponds to TRBD2 (6 bases). Trimming took off 0 bases at V and 7 bases at J, with 7 bases between the two ends. Germline V gene data show CDR1 as KGHSH and CDR2 as LQKENI. The CDR3 extends over 13 amino acids. The DNA for the CDR3 is TGTGCCAGCTCACCACCCGGGGGAAATGAGCAGTTCTTC. Protein product: CASSPPGGNEQFF.

This clone has just one count. The gene calls are TRBV9 and TRBJ2-7, with TRBD2 identical over 8 bases. CDR1 and CDR2 from the germline V gene are SGDLS and YYNGEE. The trim removed 0 bases at V and 5 bases at J, leaving 10 bases unmatched. The CDR3 extends over 16 amino acids. The chain's CDR3 is CASSVGRRGLVDEQYF. CDR3 coding DNA: TGTGCCAGCAGCGTAGGAAGGAGGGGACTAGTCGACGAGCAGTACTTC.

This clone was observed once. The chain couples TRBV9 to TRBJ2-3; D may be TRBD2 (5 bases). Germline CDR1 SGDLS, CDR2 YYNGEE. The CDR3 extends over 16 amino acids. V shed 3 bases and J shed 1 base, with 15 bases lying between them. CDR3 nucleotides: TGTGCCAGCAGCGCGCGAGCGGAGAGGGGCACAGATACGCAGTATTTT. Protein sequence: CASSARAERGTDTQYF.

The V gene is TRBV6-6, the J gene TRBJ1-5, with 10 bases aligning to TRBD1. In germline, CDR1 is MNHNY, CDR2 SVGAGI (reference sequence). With 0 bases clipped from V and 2 bases from J, the junction kept 1 base outside the gene matches. CDR3 length equals 16 residues. The CDR3 loop reads CASSYSGTGGNQPQHF. In DNA form, the CDR3 reads TGTGCCAGCAGTTACTCGGGGACAGGGGGCAATCAGCCCCAGCATTTT.

The chain couples TRBV28 to TRBJ1-3; TRBD1 matches 7 bases. Trimming removed 4 bases from V and 1 base from J; junction bases left unmatched: 4. The CDR3 runs to 15 residues. Germline CDR1 MDHEN, CDR2 SYDVKM. Here the CDR3 DNA reads TGTGCCAGCAGTTCCACAGGGGCGTCTGGAAACACCATATATTTT. Translating it yields CASSSTGASGNTIYF.

This chain uses TRBV24-1 with TRBJ2-3; D is undetermined. V was clipped by 5 bases and J by 2 bases, with 7 bases between them. The CDR3 runs 13 residues. Germline V lookup: CDR1 KGHDR, CDR2 SFDVKD. This chain's CDR3 is CATSAPSTDTQYF. The CDR3 DNA sequence: TGTGCCACCAGTGCCCCATCCACAGATACGCAGTATTTT.

The chain links TRBV28 to TRBJ2-3, with D perhaps TRBD1 (6 bases). Germline V gene lookup returns CDR1 MDHEN and CDR2 SYDVKM. V was clipped by 7 bases and J by 2 bases, with 19 bases between them. The CDR3 loop spans 16 amino acids. The CDR3 bases are TGTGCCAGCAACTTTAGGGGGACCTCAGTCACAGATACGCAGTATTTT. Encoded protein: CASNFRGTSVTDTQYF.

This clone was found once. The chain joins TRBV6-5 to TRBJ1-5; 8 bases fit TRBD1. Per the germline V gene, CDR1 is MNHEY and CDR2 is SVGAGI. Trimming cost V 6 bases and J 7 bases; bases outside gene matches: 5. The CDR3 is 13 amino acids. The CDR3 sequence: CASSLQGAQPQHF. As DNA, the CDR3 is TGTGCCAGCAGCTTGCAGGGGGCACAGCCCCAGCATTTT.

DNA of the CDR3: TGTGCCAGCAGCCAATCTACCGGGTCCCGAGAGACCCAGTACTTC. This sequence encodes CASSQSTGSRETQYF. The chain has TRBV4-2 and TRBJ2-5; D remains unclear. V shed 2 bases and J shed 4 bases, with 14 bases lying between them. From germline, CDR1 is LGHNA and CDR2 YNFKEQ. The CDR3 loop spans 15 amino acids.

The chain is built from TRBV11-2 and TRBJ1-1; the D gene is possibly TRBD1 (5 bases). The V gene lost 2 bases and the J gene lost 1 base, with 8 bases spanning the gap. Germline V gene sequence: CDR1 SGHAT, CDR2 FQNNGV. The CDR3 totals 14 residues. CDR3 nucleotides: TGTGCCAGCAGCTTATTAGGGGCGAACACTGAAGCTTTCTTT. Protein product: CASSLLGANTEAFF.

CDR3 DNA sequence: TGTGCCAGCAGTTTTTCCCAGTTCCACGAGCAGTACTTC. Its translation: CASSFSQFHEQYF. This rearrangement joins TRBV28 to TRBJ2-7; no reliable D call. Trimming took off 3 bases at V and 5 bases at J, with 11 bases between the two ends. The germline V gene has CDR1 MDHEN and CDR2 SYDVKM. The CDR3 runs to 13 residues.

This chain joins TRBV30 and TRBJ2-5; D may be TRBD1 (8 bases). Trimming removed 4 bases at V and 6 bases at J, with 18 bases between. The CDR3 has 14 residues. The germline V gene has CDR1 GTSNPN and CDR2 SVGIG (reference sequence). The CDR3 bases are TGTGCCTGGATACCGACAGGGGAGGGACAGACCCAGTACTTC. This translates into CAWIPTGEGQTQYF.

This clone appeared a few times. This chain links TRBV6-5 with TRBJ2-1, with D unclear. Germline V CDR1 and CDR2: MNHEY, SVGAGI. With 7 bases removed from V and 9 bases from J, the gap between germline ends came to 13 bases. This CDR3 has 12 amino acids. The CDR3 region has the DNA TGTGCCAGCAAAGCGTCGTTGGGTGAGCAGTTCTTC. Protein sequence: CASKASLGEQFF.

The V and J genes are TRBV11-2 and TRBJ2-3, with TRBD2 as a possible D gene (6 bases). In germline, CDR1 is SGHAT, CDR2 FQNNGV. V was shortened by 7 bases and J by 5 bases, with 19 bases between the two germline ends. This CDR3 comprises 15 residues. The CDR3 DNA is TGTGCCAGCACACTGCGCCCGACCGGGGGAGATACGCAGTATTTT. Its protein is CASTLRPTGGDTQYF.